This TCR beta chain was captured by sequencing in a study of blood T cell repertoires in COVID-19. On the study more broadly: COVID-19 samples collected from the United States, Italy and Spain covered acute and convalescent phases. Sources were T cells, B-cell-depleted T cells, or PBMCs; the material itself was cDNA or gDNA.

This CDR3 contains 15 residues. Per the germline V gene, CDR1 is SGDLS and CDR2 is YYNGEE. The V and J ends lost 2 bases and 3 bases, in that order; junction bases with no gene match: 3. Seattle enrolled patients during active infection and tracked them longitudinally. Original handling: Reference gene primer amplification gave estimated nucleated cell counts. Here immunoSEQ multiplex PCR was the method, and the copy in TCRdb shows in-frame clones only, minus some. The V and J calls and the clone size are those of that table, but D and trimming were determined from the DNA. Of about 260,000 clones in the sample, about 88% were seen once.

Sequenced input: peripheral blood. The clonotype comes from a woman aged 55-70 years with COVID-19, enrolled during active disease. The V call is TRBV9, the J call TRBJ2-2; 8 nucleotides agree with TRBD2. The CDR3 is CASSVSGIDTGELFF. In nucleotides, the CDR3 is TGTGCCAGCAGCGTTAGCGGGATTGACACCGGGGAGCTGTTTTTT. The complete variable domain, with remaining parts taken from reference TRBV9 and TRBJ2-2, reads DSGVTQTPKHLITATGQRVTLRCSPRSGDLSVYWYQQSLDQGLQFLIQYYNGEERAKGNILERFSAQQFPDLHSELNLSSLELGDSALYFCASSVSGIDTGELFFGEGSRLTVL.